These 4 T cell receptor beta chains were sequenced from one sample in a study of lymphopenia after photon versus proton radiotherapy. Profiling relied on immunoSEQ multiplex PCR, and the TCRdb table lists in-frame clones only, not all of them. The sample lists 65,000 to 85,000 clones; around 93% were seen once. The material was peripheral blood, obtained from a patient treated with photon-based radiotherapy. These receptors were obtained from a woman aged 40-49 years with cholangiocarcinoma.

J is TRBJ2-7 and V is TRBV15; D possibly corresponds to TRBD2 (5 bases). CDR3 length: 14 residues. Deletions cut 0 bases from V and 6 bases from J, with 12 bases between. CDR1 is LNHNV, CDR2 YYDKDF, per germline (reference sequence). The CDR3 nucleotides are TGTGCCACCAGCAGAGACGTGGTAGAGGGCGAGCAGTACTTC. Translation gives CATSRDVVEGEQYF.

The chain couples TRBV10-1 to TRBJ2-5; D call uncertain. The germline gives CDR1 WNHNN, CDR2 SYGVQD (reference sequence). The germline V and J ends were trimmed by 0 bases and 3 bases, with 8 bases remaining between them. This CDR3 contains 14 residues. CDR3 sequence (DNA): TGCGCCAGCAGTGAGTCCCTGGCCGAAGAGACCCAGTACTTC. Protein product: CASSESLAEETQYF.

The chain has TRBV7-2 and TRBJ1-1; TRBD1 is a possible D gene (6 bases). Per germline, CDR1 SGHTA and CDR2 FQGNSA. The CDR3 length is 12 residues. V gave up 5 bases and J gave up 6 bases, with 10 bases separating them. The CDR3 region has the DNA TGTGCCAGCAGCCTACAGGGACCTGAAGCTTTCTTT. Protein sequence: CASSLQGPEAFF. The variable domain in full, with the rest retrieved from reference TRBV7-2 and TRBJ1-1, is GAGVSQSPSNKVTEKGKDVELRCDPISGHTALYWYRQSLGQGLEFLIYFQGNSAPDKSGLPSDRFSAERTGGSVSTLTIQRTQQEDSAVYLCASSLQGPEAFFGQGTRLTVV.

DNA for the CDR3: TGCGCCAGCAGCCCCAGGGGATTAAGGAACACTGAAGCTTTCTTT. Translated: CASSPRGLRNTEAFF. V and J are TRBV10-2 and TRBJ1-1; perhaps TRBD1 as D (6 bases). With 6 bases removed from V and 1 base from J, the gap between germline ends came to 15 bases. The CDR3 is 15 amino acids. Germline V gives CDR1 WSHSY, CDR2 SAAADI.